This T cell receptor beta chain was captured by sequencing in a study of metastatic and nonmetastatic thyroid tumors. The wider study: The comparison covered peripheral blood and tumor or nodule tissue in malignant and benign thyroid patients. Study-wide results and limits: Malignant thyroid tumors reportedly exceeded benign nodules significantly in TCR beta diversity, with the difference appearing in blood and tumor.

As concerns this clone: Its specificity is not known.

All patients were untreated before thyroid surgery. Germline CDR1 and CDR2: DFQATT and SNEGSKA (reference sequence). J lost 1 base, V lost 6 bases, and 7 bases had no gene match. This CDR3 is built from 15 residues. In the study's own analysis: The authors used CDR3 differences across clinicopathological groups to build a distant-metastasis classifier for papillary thyroid cancer. TCRdb re-analyzed the PCR reads using MiXCR. These V and J calls rely on TCRdb rather than the paper's analysis. The profile covers around 19,000 clones, with approximately 40% appearing a single time and 29% taken by the ten largest.

This sequence originates from a female donor with papillary thyroid cancer or a benign thyroid nodule (not recorded which). Some clones in this sample may be carry-over from other donors' samples. The V gene is TRBV20-1, the J gene TRBJ2-2; 8 nucleotides line up with TRBD1. Sequenced sample: tumor tissue. The CDR3 region has the DNA TGCAGTGCACCCGGACAGGGCGGGAACACCGGGGAGCTGTTTTTT. Residues: CSAPGQGGNTGELFF.